One and the same sample provided the 2 T cell receptor beta chains below, sequenced in a study of blood T cell repertoires in COVID-19. Assay: immunoSEQ multiplex PCR; the TCRdb copy retains only in-frame clones and omits some. Found here are about 250,000 clones, about 82% of them singletons; the top ten hold approximately 6%. The sequencing input was peripheral blood. The receptors stem from a woman at least 80 years old with COVID-19, enrolled during active disease.

V usage is TRBV2 and J usage is TRBJ1-4; D might be TRBD1 (5 bases). This CDR3 region has 11 residues. The V gene's germline CDR1 is SNHLY and CDR2 FYNNEI. With 6 bases removed from V and 7 bases from J, the gap between germline ends came to 6 bases. In DNA form, the CDR3 reads TGTGCCAGCAGGACAGCTGAAAAACTGTTTTTT. Its translation: CASRTAEKLFF.

The chain couples TRBV7-8 to TRBJ2-1; 8 positions match TRBD2. Germline V gene lookup returns CDR1 SGHVS and CDR2 FQNEAQ. The J segment lost 7 bases and the V segment lost 5 bases, leaving 13 bases of the junction unmatched. The CDR3 extends over 16 amino acids. The CDR3 region is CASSTRRGGLGNEQFF. CDR3 DNA sequence: TGTGCCAGCAGCACCAGACGGGGGGGCCTAGGGAATGAGCAGTTCTTC. The whole variable domain, filled in from reference TRBV7-8 and TRBJ2-1, reads GAGVSQSPRYKVAKRGQDVALRCDPISGHVSLFWYQQALGQGPEFLTYFQNEAQLDKSGLPSDRFFAERPEGSVSTLKIQRTQQEDSAVYLCASSTRRGGLGNEQFFGPGTRLTVL.